This T cell receptor (beta chain) was documented in a study of CD8 T cells in ankylosing spondylitis. Overall study results and limits: The authors reported significant enrichment of disease-linked clones in matched ankylosing spondylitis synovial fluid.

A single record per CDR3 protein comes from TCRdb applying MiXCR to the 5' RACE reads. The sample has approximately 100,000 distinct CDR3 sequences; around 24% are singletons. The CDR3 contains 13 residues. With 7 bases removed from V and 3 bases from J, the gap between germline ends came to 10 bases. Germline V gene data show CDR1 as LNHNV and CDR2 as YYDKDF (reference sequence). This clonotype was detected a few times. Its matching antigen is unknown. The receptor comes from a male donor with ankylosing spondylitis. Sequencing input: synovial fluid, either unsorted or a sorted T cell fraction (not recorded which). The chain combines TRBV15 with TRBJ1-5; D uncertain. The CDR3 reads CATTGRINQPQHF. The DNA for the CDR3 is TGTGCCACCACAGGTCGGATCAATCAGCCCCAGCATTTT.